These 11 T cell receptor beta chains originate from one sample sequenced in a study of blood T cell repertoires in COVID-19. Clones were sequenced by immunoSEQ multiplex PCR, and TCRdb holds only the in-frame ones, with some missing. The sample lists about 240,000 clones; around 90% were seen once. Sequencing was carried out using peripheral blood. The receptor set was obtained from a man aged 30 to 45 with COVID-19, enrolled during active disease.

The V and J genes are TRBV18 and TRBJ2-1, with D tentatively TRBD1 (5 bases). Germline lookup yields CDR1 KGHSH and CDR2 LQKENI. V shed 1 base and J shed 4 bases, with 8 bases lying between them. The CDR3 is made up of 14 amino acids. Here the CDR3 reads CASSPQGQYNEQFF. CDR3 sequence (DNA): TGTGCCAGCTCACCACAGGGGCAGTACAATGAGCAGTTCTTC.

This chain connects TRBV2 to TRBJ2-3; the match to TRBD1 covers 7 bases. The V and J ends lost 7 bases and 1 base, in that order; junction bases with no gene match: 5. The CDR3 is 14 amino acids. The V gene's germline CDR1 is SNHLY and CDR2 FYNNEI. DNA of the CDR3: TGTGCCAGCATCCGACAGGGACGCACAGATACGCAGTATTTT. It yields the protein CASIRQGRTDTQYF.

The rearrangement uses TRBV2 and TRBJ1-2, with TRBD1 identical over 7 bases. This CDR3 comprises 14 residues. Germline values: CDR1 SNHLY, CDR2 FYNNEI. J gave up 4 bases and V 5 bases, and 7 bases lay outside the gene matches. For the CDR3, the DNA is TGTGCCAGCAGTACCCTGGGACAGAGCTATGGCTACACCTTC. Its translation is CASSTLGQSYGYTF. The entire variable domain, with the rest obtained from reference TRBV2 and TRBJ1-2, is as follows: EPEVTQTPSHQVTQMGQEVILRCVPISNHLYFYWYRQILGQKVEFLVSFYNNEISEKSEIFDDQFSVERPDGSNFTLKIRSTKLEDSAMYFCASSTLGQSYGYTFGSGTRLTVV.

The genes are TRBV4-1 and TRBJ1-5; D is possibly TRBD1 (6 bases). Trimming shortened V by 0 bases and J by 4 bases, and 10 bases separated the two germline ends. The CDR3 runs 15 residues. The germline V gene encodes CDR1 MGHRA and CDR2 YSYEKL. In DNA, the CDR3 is TGCGCCAGCAGCCAAGACATAACAGGGAATCAGCCCCAGCATTTT. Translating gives CASSQDITGNQPQHF.

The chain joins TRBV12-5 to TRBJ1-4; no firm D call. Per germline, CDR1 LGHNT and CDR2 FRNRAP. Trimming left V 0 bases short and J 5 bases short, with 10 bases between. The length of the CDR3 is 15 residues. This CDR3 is CASGLVDGRNEKLFF. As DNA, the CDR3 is TGTGCTAGTGGTTTGGTCGACGGGAGGAATGAAAAACTGTTTTTT.

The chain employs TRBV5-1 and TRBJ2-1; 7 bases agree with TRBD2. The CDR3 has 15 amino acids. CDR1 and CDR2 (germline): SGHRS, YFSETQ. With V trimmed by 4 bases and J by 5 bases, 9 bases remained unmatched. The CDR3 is CASSERRGSDNEQFF. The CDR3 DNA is TGCGCCAGCAGCGAGCGGCGGGGGTCCGACAATGAGCAGTTCTTC.

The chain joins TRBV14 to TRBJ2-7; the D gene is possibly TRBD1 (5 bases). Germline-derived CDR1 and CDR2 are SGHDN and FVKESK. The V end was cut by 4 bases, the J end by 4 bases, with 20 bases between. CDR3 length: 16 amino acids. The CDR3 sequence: CASSLGNHRSSYEQYF. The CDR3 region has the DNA TGTGCCAGCAGCCTGGGGAATCACAGGTCTTCGTACGAGCAGTACTTC.

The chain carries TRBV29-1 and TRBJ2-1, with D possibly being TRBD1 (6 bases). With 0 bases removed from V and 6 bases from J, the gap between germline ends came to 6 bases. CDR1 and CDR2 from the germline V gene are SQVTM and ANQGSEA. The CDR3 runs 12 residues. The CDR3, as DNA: TGCAGCGTTGAAGAAGGGGGCAATGAGCAGTTCTTC. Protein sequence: CSVEEGGNEQFF.

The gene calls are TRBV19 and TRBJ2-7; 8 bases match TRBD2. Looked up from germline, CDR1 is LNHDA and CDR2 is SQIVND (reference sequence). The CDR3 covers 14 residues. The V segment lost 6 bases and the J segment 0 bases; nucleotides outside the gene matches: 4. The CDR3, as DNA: TGTGCCAGTAGCTTCGGGACTAGCTCCTACGAGCAGTACTTC. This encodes CASSFGTSSYEQYF.

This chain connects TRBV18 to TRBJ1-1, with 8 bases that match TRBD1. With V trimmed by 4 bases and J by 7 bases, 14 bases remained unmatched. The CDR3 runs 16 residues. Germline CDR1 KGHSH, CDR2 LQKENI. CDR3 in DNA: TGTGCCAGCTCACAACGACAGGGGTCGGTGACCAGTGAAGCTTTCTTT. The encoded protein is CASSQRQGSVTSEAFF.

The CDR3 reads CASSDRRTYEQYF. The CDR3, as DNA: TGTGCCAGCAGTGACAGGAGGACCTACGAGCAGTACTTC. The rearrangement links TRBV6-1 to TRBJ2-7; D is possibly TRBD2 (5 bases). V was pared by 3 bases and J by 2 bases, with 8 bases between. In germline, CDR1 is MNHNS, CDR2 SASEGT. This CDR3 is 13 amino acids long.